This TCR beta chain is from a study of human T cells and chemical hapten exposure. This CDR3 has 17 residues. Germline-derived CDR1 and CDR2 are MGHRA and YSYEKL. Trimming removed 1 base at V and 4 bases at J, with 18 bases between. Time point in this sample: pre-sensitization, week 0. The treatment is: therapeutic diphenylcyclopropenone sensitization with weekly scalp DPC. Patients had alopecia, were aged 18 to 70, and were not pregnant. Using its own MiXCR run on the RACE reads, TCRdb lists one record per CDR3 protein. The sample contains roughly 250,000 distinct CDR3 sequences, approximately 8.6% of which appear only once.

The sequencing used whole blood, collected in connection with sensitization to the hapten diphenylcyclopropenone (DPC). This receptor was taken from a woman in her 40s with alopecia areata. Some clones in this sample may be carry-over from other donors' samples. This sequence joins TRBV4-1 and TRBJ2-3; perhaps TRBD1 as D (5 bases). Here the CDR3 DNA reads TGCGCCAGCAGCCAAGCTTGGGGCGTTCAAGAGCCAGATACGCAGTATTTT. This gives the protein CASSQAWGVQEPDTQYF.